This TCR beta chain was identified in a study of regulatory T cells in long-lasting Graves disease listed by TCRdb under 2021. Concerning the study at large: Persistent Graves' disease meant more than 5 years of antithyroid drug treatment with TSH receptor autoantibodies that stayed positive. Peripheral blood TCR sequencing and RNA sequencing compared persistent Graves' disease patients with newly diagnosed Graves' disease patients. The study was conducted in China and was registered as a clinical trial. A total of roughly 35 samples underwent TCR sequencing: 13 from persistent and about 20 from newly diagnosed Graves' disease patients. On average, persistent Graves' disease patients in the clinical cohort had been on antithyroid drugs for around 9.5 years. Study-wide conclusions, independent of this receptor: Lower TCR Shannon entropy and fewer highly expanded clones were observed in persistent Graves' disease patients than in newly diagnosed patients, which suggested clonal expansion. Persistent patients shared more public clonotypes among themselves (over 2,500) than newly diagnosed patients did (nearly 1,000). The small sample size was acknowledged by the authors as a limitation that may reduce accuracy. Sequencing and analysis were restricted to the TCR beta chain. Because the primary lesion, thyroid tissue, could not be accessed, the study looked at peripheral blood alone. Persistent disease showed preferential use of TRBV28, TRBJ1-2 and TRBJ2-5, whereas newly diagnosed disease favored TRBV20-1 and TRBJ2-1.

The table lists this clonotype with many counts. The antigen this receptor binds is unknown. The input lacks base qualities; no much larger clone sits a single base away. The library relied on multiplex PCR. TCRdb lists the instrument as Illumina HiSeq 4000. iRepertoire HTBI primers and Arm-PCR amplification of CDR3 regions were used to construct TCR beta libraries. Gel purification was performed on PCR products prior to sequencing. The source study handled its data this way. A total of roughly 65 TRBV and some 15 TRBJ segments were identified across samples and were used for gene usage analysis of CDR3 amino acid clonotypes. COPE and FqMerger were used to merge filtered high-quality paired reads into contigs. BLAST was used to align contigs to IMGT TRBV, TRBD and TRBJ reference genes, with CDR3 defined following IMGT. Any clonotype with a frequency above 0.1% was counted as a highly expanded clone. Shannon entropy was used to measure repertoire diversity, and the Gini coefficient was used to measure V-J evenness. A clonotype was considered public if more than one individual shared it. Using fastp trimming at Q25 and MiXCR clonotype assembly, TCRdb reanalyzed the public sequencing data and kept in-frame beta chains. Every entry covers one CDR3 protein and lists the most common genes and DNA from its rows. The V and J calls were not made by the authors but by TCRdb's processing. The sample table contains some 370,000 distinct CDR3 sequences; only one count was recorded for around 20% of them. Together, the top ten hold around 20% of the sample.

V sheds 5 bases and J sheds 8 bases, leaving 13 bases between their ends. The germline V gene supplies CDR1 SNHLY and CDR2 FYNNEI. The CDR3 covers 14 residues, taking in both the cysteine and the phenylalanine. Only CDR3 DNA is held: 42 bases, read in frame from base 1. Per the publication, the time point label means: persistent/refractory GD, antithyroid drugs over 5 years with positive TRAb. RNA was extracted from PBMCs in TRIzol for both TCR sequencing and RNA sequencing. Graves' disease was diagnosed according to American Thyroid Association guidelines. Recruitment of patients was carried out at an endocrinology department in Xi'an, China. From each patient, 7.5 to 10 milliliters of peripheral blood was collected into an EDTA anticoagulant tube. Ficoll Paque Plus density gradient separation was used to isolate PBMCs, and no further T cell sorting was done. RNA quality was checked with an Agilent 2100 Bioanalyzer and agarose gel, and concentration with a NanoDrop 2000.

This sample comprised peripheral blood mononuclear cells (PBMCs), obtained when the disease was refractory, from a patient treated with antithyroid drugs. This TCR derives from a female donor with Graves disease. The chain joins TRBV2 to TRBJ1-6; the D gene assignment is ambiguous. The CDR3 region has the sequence CASSPRTLDSPLHF. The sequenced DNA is TGTGCCAGCAGTCCTAGGACGTTGGATTCACCCCTCCACTTT. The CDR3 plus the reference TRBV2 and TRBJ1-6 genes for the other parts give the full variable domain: EPEVTQTPSHQVTQMGQEVILRCVPISNHLYFYWYRQILGQKVEFLVSFYNNEISEKSEIFDDQFSVERPDGSNFTLKIRSTKLEDSAMYFCASSPRTLDSPLHFGNGTRLTVT.